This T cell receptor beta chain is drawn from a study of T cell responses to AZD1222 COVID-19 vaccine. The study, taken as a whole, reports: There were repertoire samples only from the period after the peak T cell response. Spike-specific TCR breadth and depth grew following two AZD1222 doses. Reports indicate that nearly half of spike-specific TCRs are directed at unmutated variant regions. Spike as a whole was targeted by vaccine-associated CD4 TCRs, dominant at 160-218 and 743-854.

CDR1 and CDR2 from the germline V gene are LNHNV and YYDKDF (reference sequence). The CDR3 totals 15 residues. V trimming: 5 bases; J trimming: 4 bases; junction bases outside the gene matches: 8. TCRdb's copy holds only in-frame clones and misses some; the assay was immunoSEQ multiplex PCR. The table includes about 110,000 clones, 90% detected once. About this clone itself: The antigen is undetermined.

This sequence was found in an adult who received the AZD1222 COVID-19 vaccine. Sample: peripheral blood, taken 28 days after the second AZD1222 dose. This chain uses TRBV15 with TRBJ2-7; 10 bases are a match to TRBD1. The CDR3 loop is CATSATPGQGYEQYF. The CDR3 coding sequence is TGTGCCACCAGCGCAACCCCGGGACAGGGGTACGAGCAGTACTTC.